A single sample gave rise to the 9 T cell receptor beta chains below, sequenced in a study of blood T cell repertoires in COVID-19. The assay was immunoSEQ multiplex PCR, and TCRdb's table has in-frame clones only and misses some. The sample has about 350,000 clones, roughly 87% seen once. Specimen: peripheral blood. Source of these receptors: a man aged 25-45 years with COVID-19, enrolled during active disease.

This clone showed up just once. J is TRBJ2-1 and V is TRBV6-2 or TRBV6-3; D is undetermined. Germline-derived CDR1 and CDR2 are MNHEY and SVGEGT. V was clipped by 4 bases and J by 6 bases, with 7 bases between them. This CDR3 has 12 residues. In nucleotides, the CDR3 is TGTGCCAGCAGTTCCCCGGGCAATGAGCAGTTCTTC. Its protein is CASSSPGNEQFF.

The chain employs TRBV18 and TRBJ1-2; perhaps TRBD1 as D (6 bases). V was shortened by 4 bases and J by 6 bases, with 15 bases between the two germline ends. From germline, CDR1 is KGHSH and CDR2 LQKENI. The CDR3 consists of 14 residues. The CDR3 loop is CASSRNREGNGYTF. CDR3 DNA: TGTGCCAGCTCACGGAACAGGGAGGGGAATGGCTACACCTTC.

CDR3: CASSKPGQGSYEQYF. In nucleotides, the CDR3 is TGTGCCAGCAGCAAACCGGGACAGGGGTCGTACGAGCAGTACTTC. The V call is TRBV3-1 (or the pseudogene TRBV3-2), the J call TRBJ2-7; 10 bases match TRBD1. With V trimmed by 5 bases and J by 4 bases, 8 bases remained unmatched. Germline V lookup: CDR1 LGHDT, CDR2 YNNKEL (reference sequence). The CDR3 totals 15 residues.

The V gene is TRBV29-1, the J gene TRBJ1-5; D perhaps matches TRBD1 (6 bases). The V end was cut by 7 bases, the J end by 5 bases, with 18 bases between. The germline gives CDR1 SQVTM, CDR2 ANQGSEA. This CDR3 spans 14 amino acids. The CDR3 is CSARIRGGDQPQHF. CDR3 bases: TGCAGCGCCAGAATTAGGGGGGGCGATCAGCCCCAGCATTTT.

The chain is built from TRBV11-3 and TRBJ2-3; weak D call: TRBD2 (6 bases). V lost 1 base to trimming and J lost 1 base, with 9 bases between them. The germline V gene has CDR1 SGHNT and CDR2 YENEEA. The CDR3 runs 15 residues. The CDR3 DNA reads as TGTGCCAGCAGCTTAGCAGGAGGGGGCACAGATACGCAGTATTTT. Translated, it gives CASSLAGGGTDTQYF.

V usage is TRBV12-3 or TRBV12-4 and J usage is TRBJ1-2; 7 nucleotides match TRBD1. With V trimmed by 6 bases and J by 4 bases, 5 bases remained unmatched. The CDR3 has 13 residues. The CDR3 DNA is TGTGCCAGCAGGTCCGGGACAGCCTATGGCTACACCTTC. This encodes CASRSGTAYGYTF.

The gene calls are TRBV18 and TRBJ2-5; D possibly corresponds to TRBD1 (6 bases). Germline V CDR1 and CDR2: KGHSH, LQKENI. The CDR3 is made up of 15 amino acids. V was shortened by 2 bases and J by 1 base, with 11 bases between the two germline ends. The CDR3 spells CASSPVWGLQETQYF. The CDR3 DNA reads as TGTGCCAGCTCACCAGTGTGGGGGCTCCAAGAGACCCAGTACTTC. Based on the CDR3 plus reference TRBV18 and TRBJ2-5, the full variable domain is NAGVMQNPRHLVRRRGQEARLRCSPMKGHSHVYWYRQLPEEGLKFMVYLQKENIIDESGMPKERFSAEFPKEGPSILRIQQVVRGDSAAYFCASSPVWGLQETQYFGPGTRLLVL.

Regarding this clone: The same CDR3 can be traced to other DNA sequences in this sample. The chain recombines TRBV6-5 with TRBJ1-2, with TRBD1 matching 7 bases. V gave up 0 bases and J gave up 0 bases; unmatched junction bases: 1. This CDR3 is built from 15 residues. Germline-derived CDR1 and CDR2 are MNHEY and SVGAGI. The CDR3 DNA follows: TGTGCCAGCAGTTACTCCGGGACAGCTAACTATGGCTACACCTTC. This translates into CASSYSGTANYGYTF.

The gene calls are TRBV19 and TRBJ1-1; 11 nucleotides line up with TRBD1. In germline, CDR1 is LNHDA, CDR2 SQIVND (reference sequence). This CDR3 region has 15 residues. Losses at the gene ends were 11 bases for V and 1 base for J; bases not matched to a gene: 9. The CDR3 loop reads CALYRDRGTNTEAFF. The CDR3 bases are TGTGCCCTTTATAGGGACAGGGGGACGAACACTGAAGCTTTCTTT. Filled out from reference TRBV19 and TRBJ1-1, the complete variable domain reads DGGITQSPKYLFRKEGQNVTLSCEQNLNHDAMYWYRQDPGQGLRLIYYSQIVNDFQKGDIAEGYSVSREKKESFPLTVTSAQKNPTAFYLCALYRDRGTNTEAFFGQGTRLTVV.